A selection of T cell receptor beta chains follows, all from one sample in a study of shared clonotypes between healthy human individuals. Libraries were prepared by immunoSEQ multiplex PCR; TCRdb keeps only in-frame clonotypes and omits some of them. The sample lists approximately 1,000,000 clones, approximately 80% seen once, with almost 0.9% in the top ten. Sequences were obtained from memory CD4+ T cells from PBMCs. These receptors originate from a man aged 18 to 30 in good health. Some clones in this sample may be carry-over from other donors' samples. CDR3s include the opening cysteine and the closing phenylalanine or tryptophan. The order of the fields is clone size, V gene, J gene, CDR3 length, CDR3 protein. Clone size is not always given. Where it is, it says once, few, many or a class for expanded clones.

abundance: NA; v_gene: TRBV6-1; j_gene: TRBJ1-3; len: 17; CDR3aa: CASSEVLGKLAGNTIYF
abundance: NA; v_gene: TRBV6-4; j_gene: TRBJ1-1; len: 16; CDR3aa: CASRSSTGQGNTEAFF
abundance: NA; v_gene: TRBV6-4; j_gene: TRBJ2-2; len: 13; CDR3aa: CASRGSLTGELFF
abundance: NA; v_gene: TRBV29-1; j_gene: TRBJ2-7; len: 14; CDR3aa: CSAKVEREVYKQYF
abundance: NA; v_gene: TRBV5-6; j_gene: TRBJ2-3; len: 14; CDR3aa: CASSLEDRGTTQYF
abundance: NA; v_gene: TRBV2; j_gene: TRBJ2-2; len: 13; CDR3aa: CASRGLTAGELFF
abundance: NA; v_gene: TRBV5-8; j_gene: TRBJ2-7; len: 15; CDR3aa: CASSAGGALSYEQYF
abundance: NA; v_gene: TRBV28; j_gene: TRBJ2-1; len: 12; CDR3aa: CASSMDQIEQFF
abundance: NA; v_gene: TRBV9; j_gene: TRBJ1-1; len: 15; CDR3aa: CASSVGGQRNTEAFF
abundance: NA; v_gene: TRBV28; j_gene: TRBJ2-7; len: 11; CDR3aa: CASSFFDEQYF
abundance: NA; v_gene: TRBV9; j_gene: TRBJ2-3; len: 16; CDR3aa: CASSVGASGLTDTQYF
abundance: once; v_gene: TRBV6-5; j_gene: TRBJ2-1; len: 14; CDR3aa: CASSYETSSREQFF
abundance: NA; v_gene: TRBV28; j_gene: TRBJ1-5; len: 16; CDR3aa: CASSDRSFGANQPQHF
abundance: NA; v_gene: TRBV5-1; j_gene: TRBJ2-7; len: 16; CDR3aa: CASSFGGATLSYEQYF
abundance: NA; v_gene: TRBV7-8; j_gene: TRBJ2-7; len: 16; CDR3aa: CASSLVTTDRASIEYF
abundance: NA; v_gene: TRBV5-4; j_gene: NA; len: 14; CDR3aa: CASSLVPGAYEQYF
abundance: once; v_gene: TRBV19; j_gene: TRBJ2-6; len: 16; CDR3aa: CASKRGPSAGANVLTF
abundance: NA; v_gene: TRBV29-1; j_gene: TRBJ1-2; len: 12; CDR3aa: CSVDTLGYGYTF
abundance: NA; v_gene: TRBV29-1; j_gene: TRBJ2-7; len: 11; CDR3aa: CSVLQGGLANF
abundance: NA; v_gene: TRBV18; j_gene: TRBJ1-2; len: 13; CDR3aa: CASSPPFQRDYTF
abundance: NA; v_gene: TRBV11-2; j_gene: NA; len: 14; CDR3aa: CASSEGTGRVEQYF
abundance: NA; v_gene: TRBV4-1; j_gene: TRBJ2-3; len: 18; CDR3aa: CASSQIGLAGRVGDTQYF
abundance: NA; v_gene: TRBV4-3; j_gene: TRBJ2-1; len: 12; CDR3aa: CASSQDVGPQFF
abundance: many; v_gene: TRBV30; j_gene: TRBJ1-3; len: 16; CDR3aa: CAWFSGRMGNGNTIYF
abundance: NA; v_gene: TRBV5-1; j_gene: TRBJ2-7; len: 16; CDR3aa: CASSLVGGQGGYEQYF
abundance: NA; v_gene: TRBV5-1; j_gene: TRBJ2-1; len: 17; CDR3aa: CASSLVALAGVGNEQFF
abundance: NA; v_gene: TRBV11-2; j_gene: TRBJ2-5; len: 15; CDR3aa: CASSLSLALRGAQYF
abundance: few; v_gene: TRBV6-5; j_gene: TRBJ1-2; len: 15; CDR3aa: CASSYRDRGNYGYTF
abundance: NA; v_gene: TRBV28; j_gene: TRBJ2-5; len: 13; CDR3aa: CASSGPPRETQYF
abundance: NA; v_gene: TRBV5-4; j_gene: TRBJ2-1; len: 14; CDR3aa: CASSLVERDNEQFF
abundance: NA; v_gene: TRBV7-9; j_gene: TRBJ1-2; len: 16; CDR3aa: CASSLGQGARVEGYTF
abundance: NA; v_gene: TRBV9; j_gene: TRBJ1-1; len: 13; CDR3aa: CASSVVRGTEAFF
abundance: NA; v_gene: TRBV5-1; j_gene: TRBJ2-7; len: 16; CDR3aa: CASSPFQGSRLYEQYF
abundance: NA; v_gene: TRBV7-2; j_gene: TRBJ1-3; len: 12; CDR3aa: CASGTPGNSIYF
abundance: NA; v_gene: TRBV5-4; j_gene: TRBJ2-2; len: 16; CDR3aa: CASSPGTSGNTGELFF
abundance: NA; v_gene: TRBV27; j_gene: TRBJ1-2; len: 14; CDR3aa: CASSLGGQPYGYTF
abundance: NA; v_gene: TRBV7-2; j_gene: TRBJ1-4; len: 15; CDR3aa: CASSPDLGVGEKLFF
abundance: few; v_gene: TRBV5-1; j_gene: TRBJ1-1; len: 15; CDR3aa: CASSLLEGTPTEAFF
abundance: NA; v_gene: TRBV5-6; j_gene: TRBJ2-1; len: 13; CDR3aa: CASSLEARGEQFF
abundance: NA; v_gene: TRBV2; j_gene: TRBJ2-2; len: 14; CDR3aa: CASSFTDLHGELFF
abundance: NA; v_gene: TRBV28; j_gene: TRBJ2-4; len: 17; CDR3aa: CASSLLTSGLAKNIQYF
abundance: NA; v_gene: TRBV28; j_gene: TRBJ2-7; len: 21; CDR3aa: CASRHIGGRGQTLPYSYEQYF
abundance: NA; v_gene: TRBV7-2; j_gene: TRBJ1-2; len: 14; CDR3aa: CASWGTGGGYGYTF
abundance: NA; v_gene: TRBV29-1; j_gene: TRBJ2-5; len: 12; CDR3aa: CSVSVGGETQYF
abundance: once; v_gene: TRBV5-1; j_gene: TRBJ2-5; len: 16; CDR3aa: CASSNGLAGMGETQYF
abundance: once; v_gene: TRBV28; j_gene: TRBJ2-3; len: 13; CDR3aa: CASSPRPTDTQYF
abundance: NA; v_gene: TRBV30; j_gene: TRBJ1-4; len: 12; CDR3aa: CAWSRGEEKLFF
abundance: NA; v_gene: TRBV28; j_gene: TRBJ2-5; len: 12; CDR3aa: CASSGYQETQYF
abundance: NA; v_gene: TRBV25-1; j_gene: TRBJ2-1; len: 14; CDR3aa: CASSTAGTPNEQFF
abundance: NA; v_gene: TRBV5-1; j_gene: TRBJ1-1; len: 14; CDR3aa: CASSILQGNTEAFF
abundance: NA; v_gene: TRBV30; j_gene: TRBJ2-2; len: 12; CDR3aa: CAWSVGAGELFF
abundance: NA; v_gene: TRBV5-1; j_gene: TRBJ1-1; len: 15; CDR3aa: CASSPDRQGTTEAFF
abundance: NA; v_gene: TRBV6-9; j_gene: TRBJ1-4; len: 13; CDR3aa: CASNSATNEKLFF
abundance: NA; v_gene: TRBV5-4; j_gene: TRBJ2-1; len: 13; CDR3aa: CASSARRNNEQFF
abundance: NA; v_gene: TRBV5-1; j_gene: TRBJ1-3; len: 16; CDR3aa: CASSLEGPISGNTIYF
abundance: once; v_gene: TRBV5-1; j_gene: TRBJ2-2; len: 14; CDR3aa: CASRTGLNTGELFF
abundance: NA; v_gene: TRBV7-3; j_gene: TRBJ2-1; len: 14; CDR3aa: CASSRDWSYNEQFF
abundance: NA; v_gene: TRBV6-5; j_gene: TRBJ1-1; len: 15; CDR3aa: CASSPGPRGVAEAFF